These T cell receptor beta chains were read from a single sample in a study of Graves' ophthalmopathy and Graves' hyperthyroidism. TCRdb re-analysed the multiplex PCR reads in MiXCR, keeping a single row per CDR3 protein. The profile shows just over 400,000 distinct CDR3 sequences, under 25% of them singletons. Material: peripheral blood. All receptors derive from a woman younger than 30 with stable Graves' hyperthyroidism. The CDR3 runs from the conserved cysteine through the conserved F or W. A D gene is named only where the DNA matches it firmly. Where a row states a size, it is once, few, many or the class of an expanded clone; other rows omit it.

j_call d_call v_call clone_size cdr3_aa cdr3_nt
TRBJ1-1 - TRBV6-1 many CASSEALRGNTEAFF TGTGCCAGCAGTGAAGCGCTTCGGGGGAACACTGAAGCTTTCTTT
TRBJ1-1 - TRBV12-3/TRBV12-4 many CASIRGRDTEAFF TGTGCCAGCATCCGAGGGAGGGATACTGAAGCTTTCTTT
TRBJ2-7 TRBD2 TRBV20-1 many CSASLQGGQEQYF TGCAGTGCTAGTCTCCAGGGAGGGCAGGAGCAGTACTTC
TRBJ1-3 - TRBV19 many CASSSGQAGNTIYF TGTGCCAGTAGTAGCGGACAAGCTGGAAACACCATATATTTT
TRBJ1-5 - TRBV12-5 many CASGLDNQPQHF TGTGCTAGTGGTTTGGACAATCAGCCCCAGCATTTT
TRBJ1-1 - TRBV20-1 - CSARGGLANTDAFF TGCAGTGCTAGAGGAGGACTGGCGAACACTGATGCTTTCTTT
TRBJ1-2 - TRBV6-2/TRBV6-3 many CASSYSRHRANYGYTF TGTGCCAGCAGTTACTCGAGGCACCGAGCTAACTATGGCTACACCTTC
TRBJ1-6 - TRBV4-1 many CASSQVMGGNSPLHF TGCGCCAGCAGCCAAGTTATGGGGGGCAATTCACCCCTCCACTTT
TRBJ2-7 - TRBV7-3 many CASSSPTDSYEQYF TGTGCCAGCAGCTCACCGACTGACTCCTACGAGCAGTACTTC
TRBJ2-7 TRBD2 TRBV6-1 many CASRPPGLSDYEQYF TGTGCCAGCAGGCCCCCGGGACTATCGGACTACGAGCAGTACTTC
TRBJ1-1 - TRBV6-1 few CASKDRALNTEAFF TGTGCCAGCAAAGATCGGGCGTTGAACACTGAAGCTTTCTTT
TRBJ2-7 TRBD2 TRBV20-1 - CSARSRAGVNYEQYF TGCAGTGCTAGATCCCGAGCGGGAGTTAACTACGAGCAGTACTTC
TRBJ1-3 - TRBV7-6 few CASSLASRGLSGNTIYF TGTGCCAGCAGCTTAGCAAGTCGGGGGCTCTCTGGAAACACCATATATTTT
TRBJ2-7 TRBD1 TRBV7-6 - CASSLGTGYTYEQYF TGTGCCAGCAGCTTGGGGACAGGGTATACCTACGAGCAGTACTTC
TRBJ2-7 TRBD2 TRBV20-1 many CSARDIAGDSYEQYF TGCAGTGCTAGAGATATAGCGGGAGACTCCTACGAGCAGTACTTC
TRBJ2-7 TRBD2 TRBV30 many CAWSVKRSSGRKYEQYF TGTGCCTGGAGTGTAAAAAGGTCTAGCGGGAGGAAGTACGAGCAGTACTTC
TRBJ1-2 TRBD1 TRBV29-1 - CSSEQGSHGYTF TGCAGCTCGGAACAGGGGTCGCATGGCTACACCTTC
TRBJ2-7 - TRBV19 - CASSIRTASYEQYF TGTGCCAGTAGTATAAGGACAGCCTCCTACGAGCAGTACTTC
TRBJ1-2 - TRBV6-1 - CASMRSREVGGYTF TGTGCCAGCATGAGGAGCAGGGAGGTCGGTGGCTACACCTTC
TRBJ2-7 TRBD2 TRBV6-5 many CASRTGLAHEQYF TGTGCCAGCAGAACGGGACTAGCGCACGAGCAGTACTTC
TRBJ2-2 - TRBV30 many CAWRRKAGELFF TGTGCCTGGAGAAGGAAGGCCGGGGAGCTGTTTTTT
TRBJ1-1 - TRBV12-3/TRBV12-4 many CASSFLSEGTEAFF TGTGCCAGCAGTTTCCTAAGTGAGGGCACTGAAGCTTTCTTT